This TCR beta chain was captured by sequencing in a study of radiation and T cells in renal cell carcinoma. Libraries were prepared by immunoSEQ multiplex PCR; TCRdb keeps only in-frame clonotypes and omits some of them. This table holds tens of thousands of clones, 70% to 90% found once. There are 13 residues in the CDR3. The germline V and J ends were trimmed by 2 bases and 1 base, with 5 bases remaining between them. Germline CDR1 MNHNY, CDR2 SVGAGI (reference sequence). As for time point: blood 2 weeks post-SBRT. The treatment here: 15 Gy SBRT to primary tumor, nephrectomy 4 weeks later. The V call is TRBV6-6, the J call TRBJ1-2; D is unclear. The clonotype comes from a woman aged 45-65 years with renal cell carcinoma. Here the sequenced sample was blood, taken from a patient whose treatment included radiotherapy and nephrectomy. The DNA for the CDR3 is TGTGCCAGCAGTTACGGGGATAACTATGGCTACACCTTC. Translating it yields CASSYGDNYGYTF.